This T cell receptor (beta chain) was obtained from a study of early T cells in non-severe SARS-CoV-2 infection. A few counts support this clonotype. MiXCR was run by TCRdb on the 5' RACE reads, yielding one entry per CDR3 protein. Of over 55,000 distinct CDR3 sequences in the sample, roughly an eighth were seen once. The specimen was whole blood, collected at baseline. The origin of this receptor is an adult who was a healthcare worker with PCR-confirmed SARS-CoV-2 infection or an uninfected control (not recorded which).

The CDR3 region is CASSLDTMGTQYF. CDR3 sequence (DNA): TGTGCCAGCAGCTTAGACACCATGGGGACCCAGTACTTC. The rearrangement joins TRBV11-3 to TRBJ2-5, with D uncertain. V lost 0 bases, J lost 7 bases, and 9 bases lay in between. Germline V gene lookup returns CDR1 SGHNT and CDR2 YENEEA. CDR3 length: 13 amino acids.